These 9 T cell receptor beta chains were sequenced from one sample in a study of blood T cells in healthy people across ages. A second 7 to 11 cycle PCR used barcoded and J-beta primers. From the 5' RACE reads, TCRdb called clonotypes with MiXCR, one entry per CDR3 protein. The sample contains about 1.6 million distinct CDR3 sequences, 34% of which appear only once. Sequenced input: blood. The receptors here all came from a woman in her thirties in good health.

This clonotype was observed many times. The rearrangement links TRBV3-1 to TRBJ2-3; D is ambiguous. This CDR3 comprises 14 residues. The V end lost 4 bases, the J end lost 3 bases, and 11 bases lay between the germline ends. Germline V gene sequence: CDR1 LGHDT, CDR2 YNNKEL (reference sequence). The CDR3 sequence: CASSLLEPTDTQYF. Here the CDR3 DNA reads TGTGCCAGCAGCCTACTGGAACCTACAGATACGCAGTATTTT.

The chain recombines TRBV6-1 with TRBJ2-1; no reliable D call. Between the trimmed V and J ends, which lost 1 base and 3 bases, there was a span of 10 bases. Germline CDR1 MNHNS, CDR2 SASEGT. The CDR3 length is 15 residues. The CDR3 DNA is TGTGCCAGCAGTGAAGGACTTAACATCTACAATGAGCAGTTCTTC. Its translation is CASSEGLNIYNEQFF.

This clonotype came up a few times. The J gene is TRBJ2-1, the V gene TRBV7-2; TRBD1 matches at 7 bases. The CDR3 is made up of 14 amino acids. Trimming took 5 bases from V and 5 from J; bases not matched to a gene: 6. Germline CDR1 reads SGHTA; CDR2 reads FQGNSA. Here the CDR3 DNA reads TGTGCCAGCAGCGCTTTTGGGACAGACAATGAGCAGTTCTTC. It encodes CASSAFGTDNEQFF.

The chain links TRBV9 to TRBJ2-7; no clear D. V was cut by 0 bases and J by 1 base, with 11 bases left in between. The CDR3 runs 15 residues. Germline V lookup: CDR1 SGDLS, CDR2 YYNGEE. This CDR3 is CASSVANRKSYEQYF. CDR3 sequence (DNA): TGTGCCAGCAGCGTAGCAAATCGAAAGTCCTACGAGCAGTACTTC. Using reference TRBV9 and TRBJ2-7 for the parts outside the CDR3, the full variable domain is DSGVTQTPKHLITATGQRVTLRCSPRSGDLSVYWYQQSLDQGLQFLIQYYNGEERAKGNILERFSAQQFPDLHSELNLSSLELGDSALYFCASSVANRKSYEQYFGPGTRLTVT.

On this clonotype itself: Since no conserved phenylalanine or tryptophan closes the CDR3, a read error is the likely cause. J is TRBJ2-7 and V is TRBV7-6, with no clear D. Between the trimmed V and J ends, which lost 4 bases and 6 bases, there was a span of 10 bases. Germline loops: CDR1 SGHVS, CDR2 FNYEAQ. This CDR3 spans 12 amino acids. DNA for the CDR3: TGTGCCAGCAGCTCGGAACGGGCCGAGCAGTACCTC. The encoded protein is CASSSERAEQYL.

V gene TRBV6-6 combines with J gene TRBJ2-7; D remains ambiguous. V was cut by 6 bases and J by 5 bases, with 8 bases left in between. The CDR3 loop spans 11 amino acids. CDR1 is MNHNY and CDR2 is SVGAGI in the germline V gene (reference sequence). The DNA of the CDR3 is TGTGCCAGCAGGTCTGGTAACGAGCAGTACTTC. Protein: CASRSGNEQYF.

This chain connects TRBV20-1 to TRBJ1-1; D is uncertain. Trimming took off 5 bases at V and 7 bases at J, with 17 bases between the two ends. The CDR3 is made up of 13 amino acids. Germline V gene data show CDR1 as DFQATT and CDR2 as SNEGSKA (reference sequence). CDR3 DNA: TGCAGTGCTTCGAGCCCGGACTCCTTTGAAGCTTTCTTT. This codes for CSASSPDSFEAFF.

This clonotype was seen only a few times. The chain employs TRBV29-1 and TRBJ2-3, with a possible D match to TRBD2 (7 bases). The V and J ends lost 6 bases and 3 bases respectively, with 22 bases between them. The CDR3 consists of 16 residues. Germline lookup yields CDR1 SQVTM and CDR2 ANQGSEA. The DNA of the CDR3 is TGCAGCGTGTACGGGGGGCCCGAAGGAGGTACAGATACGCAGTATTTT. Translation: CSVYGGPEGGTDTQYF.

This chain connects TRBV5-1 to TRBJ1-1; 10 bases line up with TRBD1. The CDR3 is made up of 16 amino acids. V lost 5 bases to trimming and J lost 0 bases; unmatched junction nucleotides: 7. From germline, CDR1 is SGHRS and CDR2 YFSETQ. This CDR3 reads CASRKRTGGLNTEAFF. The CDR3 region has the DNA TGCGCCAGCAGGAAACGGACAGGGGGGTTGAACACTGAAGCTTTCTTT. Supplemented by reference TRBV5-1 and TRBJ1-1, the full variable domain reads KAGVTQTPRYLIKTRGQQVTLSCSPISGHRSVSWYQQTPGQGLQFLFEYFSETQRNKGNFPGRFSGRQFSNSRSEMNVSTLELGDSALYLCASRKRTGGLNTEAFFGQGTRLTVV.